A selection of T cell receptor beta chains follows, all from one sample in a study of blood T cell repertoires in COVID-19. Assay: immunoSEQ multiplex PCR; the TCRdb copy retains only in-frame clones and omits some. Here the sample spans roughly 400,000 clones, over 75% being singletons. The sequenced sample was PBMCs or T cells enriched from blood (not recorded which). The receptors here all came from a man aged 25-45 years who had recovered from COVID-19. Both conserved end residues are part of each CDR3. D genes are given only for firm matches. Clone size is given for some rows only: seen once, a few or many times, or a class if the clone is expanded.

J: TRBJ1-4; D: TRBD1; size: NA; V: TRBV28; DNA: TGTGCCAGCAGTTCTTGGACAGGGAGGTCTTCGACTAATGAAAAACTGTTTTTT; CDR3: CASSSWTGRSSTNEKLFF
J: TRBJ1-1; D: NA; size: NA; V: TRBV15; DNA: TGTGCCACCAGCAGAGATACGGTGAACACTGAAGCTTTCTTT; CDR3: CATSRDTVNTEAFF
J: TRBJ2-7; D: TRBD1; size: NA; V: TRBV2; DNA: TGTGCCAGCAGTCCACCCAAGACAGGGGGCGGCGAGCAGTACTTC; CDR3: CASSPPKTGGGEQYF
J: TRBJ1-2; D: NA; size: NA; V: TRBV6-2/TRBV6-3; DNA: TGTGCCAGCAGTTACGAGACTGAGAACTATGGCTACACCTTC; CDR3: CASSYETENYGYTF
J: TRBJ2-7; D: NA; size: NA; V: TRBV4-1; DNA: TGCGCCAGCAGCCTTATCCACGGAGCTCCCTACGAGCAGTACTTC; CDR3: CASSLIHGAPYEQYF
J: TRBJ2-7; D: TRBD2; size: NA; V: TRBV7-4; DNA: TGTGCCAGCAGCTTAGGGCCCCTAGCGGGAGAATCGGGCTACGAGCAGTACTTC; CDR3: CASSLGPLAGESGYEQYF
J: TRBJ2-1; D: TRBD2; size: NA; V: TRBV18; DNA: TGTGCCAGCTCACCACTAATCTTTGCGGGAGTAGAGAATGAGCAGTTCTTC; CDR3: CASSPLIFAGVENEQFF
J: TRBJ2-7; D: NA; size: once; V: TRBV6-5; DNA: TGTGCCAGCAGTTTGACAGGACCCTCCTACGAGCAGTACTTC; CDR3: CASSLTGPSYEQYF
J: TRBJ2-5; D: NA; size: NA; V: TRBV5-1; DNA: TGCGCCAGCAGCTTTGACAGCCCGACCATGGGGACCCAGTACTTC; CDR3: CASSFDSPTMGTQYF
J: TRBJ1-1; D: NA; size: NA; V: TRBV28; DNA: TGTGCCAGCAGATCCACAGACAACACTGAAGCTTTCTTT; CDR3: CASRSTDNTEAFF
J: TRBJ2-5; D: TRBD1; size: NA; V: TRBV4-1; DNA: TGCGCCAGCAGCCAAGTCCACAGGGGGGAGACCCAGTACTTC; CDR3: CASSQVHRGETQYF
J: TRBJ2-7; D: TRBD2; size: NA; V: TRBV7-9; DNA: TGTGCCAGCAGCTTGGCGGGGGCCTACGAGCAGTACTTC; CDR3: CASSLAGAYEQYF
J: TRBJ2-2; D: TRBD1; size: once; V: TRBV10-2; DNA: TGCGCCAGCAAAGCGGACAGGTACACCGGGGAGCTGTTTTTT; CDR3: CASKADRYTGELFF
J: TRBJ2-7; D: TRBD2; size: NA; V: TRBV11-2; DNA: TGTGCCAGCAGCCCCCCGGGAGGGAGCTACTACGAGCAGTACTTC; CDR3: CASSPPGGSYYEQYF
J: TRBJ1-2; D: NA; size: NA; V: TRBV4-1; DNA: TGCGCCAGCAGCCAAGAGCCCAGGGACTTCAATGGCTACACCTTC; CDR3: CASSQEPRDFNGYTF
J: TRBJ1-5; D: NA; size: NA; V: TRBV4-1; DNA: TGCGCCAGCAGCGCGGGTTATAGCAATCAGCCCCAGCATTTT; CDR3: CASSAGYSNQPQHF
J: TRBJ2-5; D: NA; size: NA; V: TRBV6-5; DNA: TGTGCCAGCAGTTACTCGACAGGCGCTACCGGGGAGACCCAGTACTTC; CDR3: CASSYSTGATGETQYF
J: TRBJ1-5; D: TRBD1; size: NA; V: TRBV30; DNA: TGTGCCTGGAGCACAGGGGGCAATCAGCCCCAGCATTTT; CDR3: CAWSTGGNQPQHF
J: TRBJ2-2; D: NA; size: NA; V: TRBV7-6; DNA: TGTGCCAGCAGCTTACTCGAGGCCGGGGAGCTGTTTTTT; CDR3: CASSLLEAGELFF
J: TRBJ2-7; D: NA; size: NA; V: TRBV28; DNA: TGTGCCATCCCCAAGCTAGTCTCCTACGAGCAGTACTTC; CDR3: CAIPKLVSYEQYF
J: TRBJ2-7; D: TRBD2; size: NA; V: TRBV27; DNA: TGTGCCAGCAGCCAGGGGACTAGCGGCTACGAGCAGTACTTC; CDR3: CASSQGTSGYEQYF
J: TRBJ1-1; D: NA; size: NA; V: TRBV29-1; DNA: TGCAGCGTTGGAGGGTTGAGATGGGACACTGAAGCTTTCTTT; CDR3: CSVGGLRWDTEAFF
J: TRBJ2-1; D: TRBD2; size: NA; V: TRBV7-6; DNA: TGTGCCAGCAGCTTAGAGTGGACTAGTTTCAATGAGCAGTTCTTC; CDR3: CASSLEWTSFNEQFF
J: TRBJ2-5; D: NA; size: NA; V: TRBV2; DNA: TGTGCCAGCAGTGAAGTCAGGGAAGAGACCCAGTACTTC; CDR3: CASSEVREETQYF
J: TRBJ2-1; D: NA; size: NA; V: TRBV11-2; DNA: TGTGCCAGCAGCTTGGGACTTATCTCCTACAATGAGCAGTTCTTC; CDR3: CASSLGLISYNEQFF
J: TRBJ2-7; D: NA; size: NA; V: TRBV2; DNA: TGTGCCAGCAAGCAGGGGACCTACGAGCAGTACTTC; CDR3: CASKQGTYEQYF
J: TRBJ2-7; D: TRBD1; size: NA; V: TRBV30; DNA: TGTGCCTGGAGTCCGGGACAGGGGGTTCTTTCCGAGCAGTACTTC; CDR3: CAWSPGQGVLSEQYF
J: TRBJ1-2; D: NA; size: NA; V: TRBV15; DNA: TGTGCCACCAGCAGAGATGAGGCGGGGTTGGGCGGCTACACCTTC; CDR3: CATSRDEAGLGGYTF
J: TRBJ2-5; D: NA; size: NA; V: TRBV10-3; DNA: TGTGCCATCAGTGAGTCGACGCGGGATCAAGAGACCCAGTACTTC; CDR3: CAISESTRDQETQYF
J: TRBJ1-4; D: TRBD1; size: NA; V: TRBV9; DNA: TGTGCCAGCAGCCGAACAGGGGCAGACCCGGGAAAACTGTTTTTT; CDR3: CASSRTGADPGKLFF
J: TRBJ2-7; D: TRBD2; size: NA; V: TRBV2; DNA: TGTGCCTGTCTGGGACTAGGCTCCTACGAGCAGTACTTC; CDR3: CACLGLGSYEQYF
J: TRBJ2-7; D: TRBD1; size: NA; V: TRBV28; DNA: TGTGCCAGCAGTTTTGGACAGGGGCCCTACGAGCAGTACTTC; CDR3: CASSFGQGPYEQYF
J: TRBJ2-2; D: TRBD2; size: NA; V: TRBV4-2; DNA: TGTGCCAGCAGCCCGACTAGCGGGAAAAGCACCGGGGAGCTGTTTTTT; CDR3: CASSPTSGKSTGELFF
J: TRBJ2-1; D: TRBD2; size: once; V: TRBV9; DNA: TGTGCCAGCAGCGTCACTAGCGGATCTTACAATGAGCAGTTCTTC; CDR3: CASSVTSGSYNEQFF
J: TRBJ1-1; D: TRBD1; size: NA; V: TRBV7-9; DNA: TGTGCCAGCAGCTTATCCGGGACAGGGTACACTGAAGCTTTCTTT; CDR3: CASSLSGTGYTEAFF
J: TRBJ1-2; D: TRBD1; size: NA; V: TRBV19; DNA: TGTGCCAGTAGTCGACAGGGGCCCGGGGATGGCTACACCTTC; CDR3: CASSRQGPGDGYTF
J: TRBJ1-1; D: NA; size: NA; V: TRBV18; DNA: TGTGCCAGCTCACCATCGGCAGGGTCCACTGAAGCTTTCTTT; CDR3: CASSPSAGSTEAFF
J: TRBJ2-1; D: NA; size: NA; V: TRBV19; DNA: TGTGCCAGTAGTCCCACGACTAGCAGGGGTTTTGAGCAGTTCTTC; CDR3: CASSPTTSRGFEQFF
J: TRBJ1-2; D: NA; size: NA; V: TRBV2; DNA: TGTGCCAGCGTGGCGGGCAGCCCAAATGGCTACACCTTC; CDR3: CASVAGSPNGYTF
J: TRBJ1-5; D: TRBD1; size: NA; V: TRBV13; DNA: TGTGCCAGCAGCCGGACGGGACAGGGTAATCAGCCCCAGCATTTT; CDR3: CASSRTGQGNQPQHF
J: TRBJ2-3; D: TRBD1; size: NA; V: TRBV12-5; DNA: TGTGCTAGTGGTAGGAGCAGACAGGGGGGGACAGATACGCAGTATTTT; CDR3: CASGRSRQGGTDTQYF
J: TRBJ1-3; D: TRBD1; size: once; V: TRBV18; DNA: TGTGCCAGCTCATCAGGGGGTAATGGAAACACCATATATTTT; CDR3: CASSSGGNGNTIYF
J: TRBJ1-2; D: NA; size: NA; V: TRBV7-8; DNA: TGTGCCAGCAGCTTAGCGTTACAGGGTAGAGGCTACACCTTC; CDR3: CASSLALQGRGYTF
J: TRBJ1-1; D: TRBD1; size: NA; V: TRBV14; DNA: TGTGCCAGCAGCCCCCGGACAGGGGCGGGTGAAGCTTTCTTT; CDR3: CASSPRTGAGEAFF
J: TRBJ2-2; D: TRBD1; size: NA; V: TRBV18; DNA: TGTGCCAGCTCACTGATGACAGGGGCTATCACCGGGGAGCTGTTTTTT; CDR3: CASSLMTGAITGELFF
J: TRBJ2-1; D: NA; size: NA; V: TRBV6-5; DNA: TGTGCCAGCATTTCAAGGTTGGCGGTAAATGAGCAGTTCTTC; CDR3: CASISRLAVNEQFF
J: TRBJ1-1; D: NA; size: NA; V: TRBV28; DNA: TGTGCCAGCAGTAAATTACAGGAGAACACTGAAGCTTTCTTT; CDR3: CASSKLQENTEAFF
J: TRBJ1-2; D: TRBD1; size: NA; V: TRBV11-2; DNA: TGTGCCAGCAGCTTAGGGGCCCAGGGGGACGGCTACACCTTC; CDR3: CASSLGAQGDGYTF
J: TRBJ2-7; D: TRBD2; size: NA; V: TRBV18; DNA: TGTGCCAGCTCACCCGGGACTAGCGGAATCCAGTACTTC; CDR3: CASSPGTSGIQYF
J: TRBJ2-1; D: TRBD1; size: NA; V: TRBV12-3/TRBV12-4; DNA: TGTGCCAGCACCTCGACAGGGTCACAGTTCTTC; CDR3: CASTSTGSQFF
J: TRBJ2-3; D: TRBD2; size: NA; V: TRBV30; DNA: TGTGCCTGGAGTCCTCGGGGAGGGCGGTCAGATACGCAGTATTTT; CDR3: CAWSPRGGRSDTQYF
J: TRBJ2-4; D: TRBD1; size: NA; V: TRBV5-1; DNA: TGCGCCAGCAGCTGGGGCGGGACAGGTGTTGAAAACATTCAGTACTTC; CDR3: CASSWGGTGVENIQYF
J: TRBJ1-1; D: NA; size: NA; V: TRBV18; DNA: TGTGCCAGCTCGCCCCAGGGCCTGAACACTGAAGCTTTCTTT; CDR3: CASSPQGLNTEAFF